The 29 T cell receptor beta chains given below trace back to one sample, sequenced in a study. TCRdb analysed the 5' RACE reads with MiXCR anew, one entry per CDR3 protein. The sample includes over 25,000 distinct CDR3 sequences, more than 20% of them seen just once. The sorted Tregs were CD4+CD25+CD127-/low cells. Material: tumor-infiltrating Tregs sorted from the breast tumor. The origin of the receptors is a female donor with breast cancer.

At least ten counts were recorded for this clonotype. The chain couples TRBV18 to TRBJ1-1; D uncertain. Germline V gene sequence: CDR1 KGHSH, CDR2 LQKENI. V was pared by 6 bases and J by 1 base, with 9 bases between. This CDR3 comprises 13 residues. The DNA of the CDR3 is TGTGCCAGCTCCAGAGACAAGAACACTGAAGCTTTCTTT. Protein product: CASSRDKNTEAFF.

The chain employs TRBV20-1 and TRBJ2-3; 9 bases are shared with TRBD2. The V segment lost 3 bases and the J segment 0 bases; nucleotides outside the gene matches: 4. The germline V gene has CDR1 DFQATT and CDR2 SNEGSKA (reference sequence). The CDR3 has 15 residues. The CDR3 loop reads CSARSSGTSTDTQYF. CDR3 nucleotide sequence: TGCAGTGCTAGGTCTAGCGGGACTAGCACAGATACGCAGTATTTT.

Regarding this clonotype: One end of the junction is discordant with germline, which a read error may explain. The genes are TRBV11-2 and TRBJ2-1; maybe TRBD2 (6 bases). CDR1 and CDR2 from the germline V gene are SGHAT and FQNNGV. This CDR3 has 16 residues. The CDR3 region is CASGSRTDGGYNDQFF. In nucleotides, the CDR3 is TGTGCCAGCGGCTCCCGGACGGACGGGGGATACAATGATCAGTTCTTC.

The rearrangement joins TRBV4-1 to TRBJ2-3; 9 bases are shared with TRBD2. Unmatched junction bases numbered 8, after V lost 1 base and J lost 0 bases. CDR1 and CDR2 (germline): MGHRA, YSYEKL. The CDR3 has 18 residues. The CDR3 DNA reads TGCGCCAGCAGCCAAGCCCTAATGACTAGCGGTAGCACAGATACGCAGTATTTT. It yields the protein CASSQALMTSGSTDTQYF.

The chain employs TRBV6-5 and TRBJ2-7, with TRBD2 identical over 8 bases. There are 14 residues in the CDR3. CDR1 is MNHEY, CDR2 SVGAGI, per germline. J was trimmed by 4 bases and V by 5 bases; bases with no gene match: 7. The DNA for the CDR3 is TGTGCCAGCAGTAGACTAGCGCGATCATACGAGCAGTACTTC. This translates into CASSRLARSYEQYF.

On this clonotype itself: Being one base from a much bigger clone, this may be a read error. The V and J genes are TRBV12-3 or TRBV12-4 and TRBJ2-4; 8 nucleotides align to TRBD1. This CDR3 is built from 15 residues. The junction had 11 bases not matched to a gene; V was cut back by 10 bases and J by 3 bases. The CDR3 sequence is CANSDRGHSKNIQYF. For the CDR3, the DNA is TGTGCCAACAGCGACAGGGGTCATAGCAAAAACATTCAGTACTTC.

This chain connects TRBV6-5 to TRBJ1-1; D may be TRBD1 (5 bases). This CDR3 is 15 amino acids long. Germline V gene lookup returns CDR1 MNHEY and CDR2 SVGAGI. V shed 6 bases and J shed 0 bases, with 14 bases lying between them. The CDR3 bases are TGTGCCAGCAGGACCTCGGGGGAAATGAACACTGAAGCTTTCTTT. Its translation: CASRTSGEMNTEAFF.

This clonotype was recorded once. A much larger clone lies one base from this, so it may be a read error. The chain is built from TRBV12-3 or TRBV12-4 and TRBJ1-5, with no clear D. This CDR3 has 13 residues. V lost 7 bases and J 4 bases, leaving 11 bases between the germline ends. Written as DNA, the CDR3 is TGTGCCAGCAACAAGGGAGCTAATCAGCCCCAGCATTTT. Protein sequence: CASNKGANQPQHF.

Concerning this clonotype: Since the CDR3 does not end with the conserved phenylalanine or tryptophan, this likely comes from a read error. This sequence joins TRBV20-1 and TRBJ2-1, with 7 bases fitting TRBD1. The CDR3 loop spans 15 amino acids. The J segment lost 7 bases and the V segment lost 6 bases, leaving 15 bases of the junction unmatched. CDR1 and CDR2 from the germline V gene are DFQATT and SNEGSKA (reference sequence). Here the CDR3 DNA reads TGCAGTGCCACGGACAGGACCTCCACGGGGAATGAGCAGTTCCTC. Its translation: CSATDRTSTGNEQFL.

This clonotype was found once. The CDR3 here is CASKLGLHGYTF. DNA of the CDR3: TGTGCCAGCAAACTGGGTCTCCATGGCTACACCTTC. The chain joins TRBV28 to TRBJ1-2; no definite D call. The CDR3 is 12 residues long. CDR1 MDHEN and CDR2 SYDVKM come from the germline V gene. V lost 7 bases and J 6 bases, leaving 12 bases between the germline ends.

The chain recombines TRBV10-1 with TRBJ2-4, with 7 bases matching TRBD2. From germline, CDR1 is WNHNN and CDR2 SYGVQD (reference sequence). The CDR3 contains 15 residues. J was trimmed by 9 bases and V by 0 bases; bases with no gene match: 8. This CDR3 is CASSESDGLVSIQYF. The CDR3 DNA reads as TGCGCCAGCAGTGAGTCGGATGGACTAGTATCCATTCAGTACTTC.

The CDR3 nucleotides read TGTGCCAGCAGTTACACAGGGACAGCCTACGAGCATTTT. Translating gives CASSYTGTAYEHF. The chain joins TRBV6-5 to TRBJ1-5; 7 positions match TRBD1. The CDR3 covers 13 residues. The J segment lost 14 bases and the V segment lost 2 bases, leaving 9 bases of the junction unmatched. Germline-derived CDR1 and CDR2 are MNHEY and SVGAGI.

A note on this clonotype: A much larger clone sits a single nucleotide away, making a read error possible. The chain joins TRBV7-9 to TRBJ2-7; 8 bases align to TRBD2. The CDR3 spans 16 residues. Trimming took 4 bases from V and 3 from J; bases not matched to a gene: 11. Germline V gene data show CDR1 as SEHNR and CDR2 as FQNEAQ (reference sequence). The CDR3 sequence: CASSSAGSGGDYEQYF. As DNA, the CDR3 is TGTGCCAGCAGCTCGGCGGGGAGCGGGGGAGACTACGAGCAGTACTTC.

Ten or more counts support this clonotype. This chain joins TRBV7-2 and TRBJ2-1, with TRBD2 matching 9 bases. In germline, CDR1 is SGHTA, CDR2 FQGNSA. The CDR3 contains 19 residues. Trimming took 1 base from V and 4 from J; bases not matched to a gene: 14. The CDR3 here is CASSLVWGPGLARYNEQFF. CDR3 coding DNA: TGTGCCAGCAGCTTAGTTTGGGGCCCGGGACTAGCCCGATACAATGAGCAGTTCTTC.

In its sample, this clonotype was seen a few times. The chain couples TRBV20-1 to TRBJ1-5, with D perhaps TRBD1 (6 bases). The CDR3 sequence is 14 residues long. Trimming removed 6 bases at V and 6 bases at J, with 18 bases between. Germline CDR1 is DFQATT and CDR2 is SNEGSKA (reference sequence). DNA of the CDR3: TGCAGTGCCCCGAAGCGGGGGGCAAGTCAGCCCCAGCATTTT. Encoded protein: CSAPKRGASQPQHF.

By share, this clonotype counts as medium-sized. The V call is TRBV4-1, the J call TRBJ2-1; the D is unclear. Germline V gene sequence: CDR1 MGHRA, CDR2 YSYEKL. Trimming pared 0 bases from V and 8 bases from J, leaving 5 bases between. This CDR3 spans 12 amino acids. The CDR3 here is CASSQERDEQFF. For the CDR3, the DNA is TGCGCCAGCAGCCAAGAACGGGATGAGCAGTTCTTC.

With regard to this clonotype: The conserved phenylalanine or tryptophan is not found at the CDR3 terminus, so this likely reflects a read error. CDR3: CSAEQETDTQYL. DNA of the CDR3: TGCAGCGCGGAGCAGGAGACAGATACGCAGTATTTA. The rearrangement links TRBV29-1 to TRBJ2-3; D gene ambiguous. Germline V CDR1 and CDR2: SQVTM, ANQGSEA. V was shortened by 7 bases and J by 3 bases, with 11 bases between the two germline ends. There are 12 residues in the CDR3.

Regarding this clonotype: A much larger clone sits a single nucleotide away, making a read error possible. The chain is built from TRBV20-1 and TRBJ1-5; D remains ambiguous. This CDR3 comprises 12 residues. Germline V lookup: CDR1 DFQATT, CDR2 SNEGSKA (reference sequence). V gave up 6 bases and J gave up 0 bases, with 6 bases separating them. The CDR3 DNA is TGCAGTGCCTGGGATAGCAATCAGCCCCAGCATTTT. Residues: CSAWDSNQPQHF.

This clonotype came up many times. The gene calls are TRBV5-1 and TRBJ1-2, with 7 nucleotides matching TRBD1. This CDR3 is built from 14 residues. The germline CDR1 and CDR2 sequences are SGHRS and YFSETQ. J gave up 6 bases and V 1 base, and 6 bases lay outside the gene matches. In DNA, the CDR3 is TGCGCCAGCAGCTTGCTTGGGACAGCACATGGCTACACCTTC. Encoded protein: CASSLLGTAHGYTF.

This clonotype is termed medium-sized. The chain joins TRBV29-1 to TRBJ1-1, with D uncertain. This CDR3 region has 13 residues. V was pared by 5 bases and J by 1 base, with 11 bases between. CDR1 is SQVTM, CDR2 ANQGSEA, per germline. CDR3 nucleotides: TGCAGCGTTTGTTGGGGTCCGAACACTGAAGCTTTCTTT. Its protein product is CSVCWGPNTEAFF.

There are a few counts of this clonotype. This chain connects TRBV10-3 to TRBJ1-2; 9 bases align to TRBD1. The CDR3 contains 12 residues. Germline V CDR1 and CDR2: ENHRY, SYGVKD. Trimming at V came to 11 bases and at J to 13 bases, leaving 14 bases not matched to a gene. The CDR3 region is CASSARQGVGTF. CDR3 nucleotide sequence: TGTGCCTCATCGGCGCGACAGGGGGTTGGCACCTTC.

This clonotype was counted a few times. The chain has TRBV12-3 or TRBV12-4 and TRBJ2-1; unclear D gene. Trimming cost V 2 bases and J 6 bases, with 14 bases left between them. This CDR3 is 15 amino acids long. CDR3 loop: CASSLKSSRGNEQFF. CDR3 nucleotide sequence: TGTGCCAGCAGTTTAAAATCCTCCCGAGGCAATGAGCAGTTCTTC.

A note on this clonotype: Given a much more abundant clone one base away, this may be a read error. The chain has TRBV11-2 and TRBJ2-7; 7 bases align to TRBD2. The CDR3 sequence is 15 residues long. In germline, CDR1 is SGHAT, CDR2 FQNNGV. J was trimmed by 1 base and V by 7 bases; bases with no gene match: 10. The CDR3 DNA reads as TGTGCCAGCACTGTGGGAGGGGTCGCTTCCTACGAGCAGTACTTC. This sequence encodes CASTVGGVASYEQYF.

This clonotype occurred many times. This chain links TRBV28 with TRBJ2-1; 9 nucleotides align to TRBD1. V dropped 6 bases and J dropped 7; count of bases not matched to a gene: 7. The CDR3 length is 14 residues. Germline V gene lookup returns CDR1 MDHEN and CDR2 SYDVKM. CDR3 sequence reads: CASSLGQGRNEQFF. The CDR3 DNA is TGTGCCAGCAGCCTAGGACAGGGGAGGAATGAGCAGTTCTTC.

The chain links TRBV6-5 to TRBJ1-2; possible D gene TRBD1, 6 bases. The V and J ends lost 5 bases and 5 bases respectively, with 24 bases between them. This CDR3 spans 17 amino acids. CDR1 is MNHEY, CDR2 SVGAGI, per germline. The CDR3 here is CASSRQADGSGNYGYTF. CDR3 bases: TGTGCCAGCAGTCGACAGGCGGACGGGTCGGGCAATTATGGCTACACCTTC.

On this clonotype: Because it lacks the conserved phenylalanine or tryptophan at the end, this CDR3 is likely a read error. The V call is TRBV10-2, the J call TRBJ1-5, with D possibly matching TRBD1 (5 bases). The CDR3 consists of 15 residues. CDR1 is WSHSY and CDR2 is SAAADI in the germline V gene. The CDR3 here is CASEDGAISDQPQHL. Here the CDR3 DNA reads TGCGCCAGCGAGGACGGGGCGATTAGCGATCAGCCCCAGCATCTT.

With respect to this clonotype: A single base separates this from a much larger clone, so it may be a read error. The chain recombines TRBV11-1 with TRBJ2-2; D is undetermined. The germline CDR1 and CDR2 sequences are SGHAT and FQDESV (reference sequence). This CDR3 is 12 amino acids long. V lost 8 bases and J lost 5, with 9 bases in between. The CDR3 bases are TGTGCCAGCGGCCCCGTAACCGGGGAGCTGTTTTTT. As protein: CASGPVTGELFF.

This clonotype is medium-sized (0.01 to 0.1%) by share. V usage is TRBV12-3 or TRBV12-4 and J usage is TRBJ2-1; 12 bases are shared with TRBD1. This CDR3 contains 15 residues. V lost 6 bases and J lost 9; bases outside the gene matches: 9. Here the CDR3 DNA reads TGTGCCAGCAGCCCCGGGACAGGGGGCTTGGGTGAGCAGTTCTTC. Translation: CASSPGTGGLGEQFF.

A remark on this clonotype: With a much larger clone just one base away, this may be a read error. The chain has TRBV6-5 and TRBJ2-1, with TRBD2 as a possible D gene (6 bases). Deletions cut 6 bases from V and 5 bases from J, with 20 bases between. Germline values: CDR1 MNHEY, CDR2 SVGAGI. This CDR3 region has 16 residues. The chain's CDR3 is CASRPSLAITHNEQFF. CDR3 bases: TGTGCCAGCAGACCCTCCCTAGCGATTACCCACAATGAGCAGTTCTTC.